This TCR beta chain is from a study of blood T cells in healthy people across ages. Study-wide results and caveats: Diversity was higher, and naive CD4+ cells more numerous, in long-lived donors than in aged donors.

The CDR3 contains 17 residues. The V segment lost 0 bases and the J segment 4 bases; nucleotides outside the gene matches: 10. CDR1 and CDR2 (germline): SGDLS, YYNGEE. The study drew donors from healthy Caucasian individuals in Russia aged about 6 to 95. The authors ran a second PCR of about 7 to 11 cycles using a sample-barcoded 5' primer and a J-beta primer mix. Each cDNA was tagged by a template-switch adaptor containing 12 random nucleotides. Sequencing yielded, for each sample, at least 3 million paired-end reads carrying CDR3. A single record per CDR3 protein comes from TCRdb applying MiXCR to the 5' RACE reads. Among 1.5 million to 1.8 million distinct CDR3 sequences listed, less than 45% were seen once. This clonotype was counted a single time. Antigen: not known.

Material for sequencing was blood. This TCR derives from a woman aged 18-29 years in good health. The V gene is TRBV9, the J gene TRBJ2-5; 9 nucleotides line up with TRBD2. The CDR3 DNA sequence: TGTGCCAGCAGCGTAGGGGGTAGCGGGGGTTACGGAGAGACCCAGTACTTC. Protein sequence: CASSVGGSGGYGETQYF.